This entry lists 11 T cell receptor beta chains sequenced from one sample in a study of cytomegalovirus exposure and HLA in healthy donors. Vbeta (60) and Jbeta (13) primers were used in the PCR. Using immunoSEQ multiplex PCR, the repertoire was profiled, and TCRdb retains in-frame clones only, with some absent. This table has 150,000 to 200,000 clones, about 76% appearing once. The sample taken for sequencing was PBMCs. Receptor source: a woman aged 45-60 years in good health and CMV-seronegative.

The chain links TRBV25-1 to TRBJ1-1; possibly TRBD1 for D (5 bases). V lost 6 bases and J 4 bases, leaving 15 bases between the germline ends. Germline V CDR1 and CDR2: MGHDK, SYGVNS. The CDR3 spans 14 residues. Here the CDR3 reads CASSDGTWPTEAFF. CDR3 coding DNA: TGTGCCAGCAGCGACGGGACTTGGCCCACTGAAGCTTTCTTT.

The rearrangement joins TRBV6-5 to TRBJ2-3; TRBD2 matches at 10 bases. Germline CDR1 is MNHEY and CDR2 is SVGAGI. This CDR3 is 14 amino acids long. The V segment lost 3 bases and the J segment 10 bases; nucleotides outside the gene matches: 7. CDR3 sequence: CASSYGAGGSAQYF. As DNA, the CDR3 is TGTGCCAGCAGTTATGGAGCGGGGGGGAGTGCGCAGTATTTT.

The J gene is TRBJ2-5, the V gene TRBV5-4, with D maybe TRBD1 (6 bases). V was cut by 3 bases and J by 5 bases, with 14 bases left in between. The CDR3 has 14 residues. CDR1 and CDR2 (germline): SGHNT, YYREEE (reference sequence). The CDR3 spells CASSSAGQKETQYF. The CDR3 bases are TGTGCCAGCAGCTCGGCCGGACAGAAGGAGACCCAGTACTTC.

The chain is built from TRBV19 and TRBJ2-1; unclear D gene. V was shortened by 3 bases and J by 0 bases, with 6 bases between the two germline ends. The CDR3 has 14 residues. Germline lookup yields CDR1 LNHDA and CDR2 SQIVND (reference sequence). CDR3 in DNA: TGTGCCAGTAGTATTATTAGCTCCTACAATGAGCAGTTCTTC. Residues: CASSIISSYNEQFF.

This sequence joins TRBV19 and TRBJ2-2; D possibly corresponds to TRBD1 (5 bases). The V end was cut by 1 base, the J end by 4 bases, with 22 bases between. The CDR3 loop spans 19 amino acids. The V gene's germline CDR1 is LNHDA and CDR2 SQIVND (reference sequence). The CDR3, as DNA: TGTGCCAGTAGTATAGGTACGGCAGGGTCCCTCTTCTTCACCGGGGAGCTGTTTTTT. This encodes CASSIGTAGSLFFTGELFF.

V gene TRBV29-1 combines with J gene TRBJ1-5, with TRBD1 identical over 10 bases. The length of the CDR3 is 15 residues. J was trimmed by 0 bases and V by 7 bases; bases with no gene match: 6. CDR1 and CDR2 (germline): SQVTM, ANQGSEA. CDR3 sequence (DNA): TGCAGCGCCCGGACAGGGGGTGATAGCAATCAGCCCCAGCATTTT. Encoded protein: CSARTGGDSNQPQHF.

In this sample, this clone turned up a few times. The chain is built from TRBV10-1 and TRBJ1-1; D unresolved. The germline CDR1 and CDR2 sequences are WNHNN and SYGVQD (reference sequence). This CDR3 comprises 15 residues. V lost 7 bases and J lost 3, with 18 bases in between. CDR3 nucleotide sequence: TGCGCCAGCACCATAAGCGGGCGTCCGGACACTGAAGCTTTCTTT. Translating it yields CASTISGRPDTEAFF.

This chain uses TRBV7-2 with TRBJ2-1; TRBD2 is a possible D gene (5 bases). Looked up from germline, CDR1 is SGHTA and CDR2 is FQGNSA. CDR3 length equals 14 residues. The ends were cut back, 1 base at V and 8 bases at J, with 12 bases in the middle. Here the CDR3 reads CASSLEGRRDEQFF. CDR3 nucleotides: TGTGCCAGCAGCTTAGAGGGTCGGCGGGATGAGCAGTTCTTC.

This rearrangement joins TRBV10-3 to TRBJ1-2, with TRBD1 as a possible D gene (5 bases). Germline CDR1 and CDR2: ENHRY and SYGVKD. V dropped 0 bases and J dropped 7 bases, with 9 bases sitting between them. The CDR3 is 13 residues long. As DNA, the CDR3 is TGTGCCATCAGTGAGTCAGGCGGGGCTGGCTACACCTTC. This sequence encodes CAISESGGAGYTF.

This clone was recorded only once. The rearrangement joins TRBV6-6 to TRBJ2-1; a possible D gene is TRBD2 (5 bases). The ends were cut back, 2 bases at V and 5 bases at J, with 13 bases in the middle. This CDR3 has 15 residues. Germline loops: CDR1 MNHNY, CDR2 SVGAGI (reference sequence). The CDR3 DNA sequence: TGTGCCAGCAGTTACGACCGGGGTTTCGACAATGAGCAGTTCTTC. Its translation: CASSYDRGFDNEQFF.

V is TRBV14 and J is TRBJ2-7; 7 bases fit TRBD2. This CDR3 contains 14 residues. Per germline, CDR1 SGHDN and CDR2 FVKESK. With V trimmed by 0 bases and J by 6 bases, 5 bases remained unmatched. The CDR3 loop is CASSQDLGRGEQYF. The CDR3 DNA reads TGTGCCAGCAGCCAAGATCTTGGGAGGGGCGAGCAGTACTTC.